This T cell receptor (beta chain) was captured in a study of cytomegalovirus exposure and HLA in healthy donors. Overall study results and limits: Specificity for CMV antigens was confirmed in vitro for a few of the CMV-associated chains. The study recorded over 150 TCR beta chains that were cytomegalovirus-associated.

This clone was seen more than once but under ten times. The antigen is undetermined. All the people who gave samples were healthy bone marrow donors. The J segment lost 8 bases and the V segment lost 3 bases, leaving 5 bases of the junction unmatched. This CDR3 is built from 14 residues. Per germline, CDR1 SGHAT and CDR2 FQNNGV. The study ran its PCR with 60 Vbeta and 13 Jbeta primers. The data were produced by immunoSEQ multiplex PCR, yet TCRdb's version contains in-frame clones alone and is incomplete. The sample records 150,000 to 200,000 clones, over 70% being singletons. V usage is TRBV11-2 and J usage is TRBJ1-1; TRBD1 agrees at 11 bases. The sequenced sample was PBMCs. This receptor was taken from a woman aged 18-35 years in good health and CMV-seropositive. The CDR3, as DNA: TGTGCCAGCAGCTTCCGGACAGGGGGCGAGGAAGCTTTCTTT. Amino acids: CASSFRTGGEEAFF.